This T cell receptor (beta chain) is drawn from a study of T-cell memory formation after mild COVID-19. Across the study: In these data, TCR clusters were largely donor specific.

Turning to this clonotype: At one boundary the junction diverges from the germline segment, which might be a read error.

The CDR3 totals 11 residues. The germline gives CDR1 GTSNPN, CDR2 SVGIG (reference sequence). TCRdb recomputed calls from the 5' RACE reads with MiXCR, one row per CDR3 protein. This table has about 100,000 distinct CDR3 sequences, around 10% appearing once. The chain employs TRBV30 and TRBJ2-1, with a weak D call TRBD1 (6 bases). The sequence derives from a man younger than 35 who had mild COVID-19 (a few samples of this study predate the infection). Cell type and time point are not known. Sequences were obtained from PBMCs or a T cell subset sorted from them (not recorded which). CDR3 bases: TGTGCCTGGCTGCCAGGGGAAGGTAGGGTCTTC. This translates into CAWLPGEGRVF.